The following is a T cell receptor beta chain sequence with its context. An end of the junction differs from the germline gene, which may be a read error. The data stem from a study of CD8+ T cells in alopecia areata. Extracted from the samples, RNA was reverse transcribed into cDNA to serve as the sequencing template. Some clones are missing from TCRdb's copy, which holds only in-frame ones; the method was immunoSEQ multiplex PCR. The repertoire holds 150,000 to 200,000 clones, with 55% as singletons. This CDR3 region has 16 residues. Per the germline V gene, CDR1 is MGHRA and CDR2 is YSYEKL. This TCR came from a human donor in good health. Material: CD4+ T cells sorted from blood. The chain couples TRBV4-1 to TRBJ2-7; D remains ambiguous. In nucleotides, the CDR3 is TGCGCCAGCAGCCCTCTCGGCGGACGGGTATACAATGAGCAGTTCTTT. Encoded protein: CASSPLGGRVYNEQFF.